This T cell receptor beta chain was observed in a study of a mutant IDH1 vaccine in newly diagnosed glioma (dated by TCRdb to the early 2020s). For the wider study: Vaccination was initiated 4-6 weeks after radiotherapy alone, or concurrently with temozolomide cycles in the chemotherapy-containing groups. The roughly 32 treated patients were roughly 62% male and 37.5% female, with a mean age of about 38 years. Before enrollment, patients had received standard therapy of radiotherapy alone, temozolomide alone, or radiochemotherapy with temozolomide; most received the combination. The week-35 safety follow-up was designated visit V12, and the week-47 end of study was designated visit V13. Six visits were used for peripheral blood collection: V03 (baseline), V05, V07, V10, V12 and V13. Longitudinal TCRB deep sequencing was performed for some 25 treated patients wherever samples were available for exploratory analyses.

The library relied on the immunoSEQ multiplex PCR assay. Rearranged TCR beta chain sequences were amplified using the hsTCRB Kit according to the manufacturer's protocol. TCRB libraries were sequenced on an Illumina MiSeq. The paper's processing steps were these. Demultiplexing, trimming and gene mapping were performed with the kit vendor's proprietary platform. This is the immuneACCESS table as TCRdb keeps it, with only in-frame sequences that have V and J called. A part of the clones is gone; compared with another copy, unresolved V genes explain less than half, and the rest is unexplained. V and J calls and clone size are given by that table; D and trimming were obtained from the DNA. The sample yields under 40,000 clones; around 73% were counted once. About 10% of the sample rests with the top ten. Read against the paper, the sample's time point label means: week 35, safety follow-up. Each vaccine dose was 300 ug of a 20-mer mutant IDH1 peptide in Montanide, given subcutaneously with topical imiquimod. Patients received eight vaccinations in weeks 1, 3, 5, 7, 11, 15, 19 and 23, corresponding to visits V03 through V10. Newly diagnosed WHO grade 3 or 4 IDH1-mutant astrocytomas showing loss of nuclear ATRX were present in the donors. The samples were drawn from NOA16, a multicentre, single-arm, open-label phase I trial in Germany that tested a mutant IDH1 peptide vaccine in humans for the first time. Genomic DNA for TCRB sequencing was extracted from EDTA blood using the DNeasy Blood and Tissue Kit.

With respect to this clone: Its binding antigen is unknown. No much larger clone is present one base from it, and per-base qualities are unavailable.

For CDR1 and CDR2, the germline V gene lists MGHRA and YSYEKL. Here V drops 2 bases and J drops 5 bases, and the junction holds 12 bases not matched to any gene. The CDR3 numbers 17 residues from cysteine through phenylalanine. Only the CDR3 DNA is retained, 51 bases long and in frame from the first base. Summary of the overall study and its limitations: Vaccine-induced immune responses across multiple MHC alleles were detected in approximately 94% of patients. It was noted by the authors that analyses of patient blood samples could not be reproduced owing to sample limitations. PBMC samples for TCRB deep sequencing were selected based on availability. Pseudoprogression seemed to be unrelated to changes in the top peripheral T cell clonotypes found by TCRB sequencing.

The material sequenced was PBMCs, taken from a glioma patient whose treatment included an IDH1 peptide vaccine. Recombination connected TRBV4-1 to TRBJ2-5, with 9 middle bases fitting TRBD1. The receptor's source is a middle-aged woman with glioma. The DNA is TGCGCCAGCAGCCAATCCCGCCGGGACAGGGCCGGGGAGACCCAGTACTTC. Translation gives CASSQSRRDRAGETQYF.